A single sample gave rise to the 21 T cell receptor beta chains below, sequenced in a study of graft-versus-host responses after intestinal transplantation. Produced via immunoSEQ multiplex PCR; TCRdb's table is partial and in-frame only. This table has around 120,000 clones, approximately 92% appearing once. Their cognate antigens are unknown. The source was unstimulated CD4+ T cells sorted from spleen or lymph node cells, collected before intestinal transplant. These receptor sequences come from a human donor who received an intestinal transplant.

The CDR3, as DNA: TGTGCCAGCAGCCAAAAAACACCTCAACTAGCGGGAAACGACAATGAGCAGTTCTTC. This gives the protein CASSQKTPQLAGNDNEQFF. The rearrangement links TRBV14 to TRBJ2-1; 10 bases are a match to TRBD2. V dropped 2 bases and J dropped 5; count of bases not matched to a gene: 15. The germline CDR1 and CDR2 sequences are SGHDN and FVKESK. The CDR3 is 19 amino acids.

This chain uses TRBV5-1 with TRBJ1-5, with D perhaps matching TRBD1 (5 bases). The CDR3 is 14 residues long. Between the trimmed V and J ends, which lost 2 bases and 7 bases, there was a span of 13 bases. Per germline, CDR1 SGHRS and CDR2 YFSETQ. Here the CDR3 DNA reads TGCGCCAGCAGCTTAAACCAGGGCGAACAGCCCCAGCATTTT. Protein product: CASSLNQGEQPQHF.

The V and J genes are TRBV28 and TRBJ1-1, with no clear D. This CDR3 is built from 15 residues. V lost 5 bases and J 8 bases, leaving 21 bases between the germline ends. The V gene's germline CDR1 is MDHEN and CDR2 SYDVKM. The CDR3 sequence: CASSNPWQSPKEAFF. The CDR3 nucleotides read TGTGCCAGCAGTAATCCTTGGCAGAGCCCTAAAGAAGCTTTCTTT.

The chain links TRBV28 to TRBJ2-7; TRBD1 matches at 10 bases. CDR3 length: 12 residues. The J segment lost 5 bases and the V segment lost 8 bases, leaving 3 bases of the junction unmatched. Per germline, CDR1 MDHEN and CDR2 SYDVKM. For the CDR3, the DNA is TGTGCCAGCTCCGGACAGGGGGACGAGCAGTACTTC. Residues: CASSGQGDEQYF.

The chain has TRBV28 and TRBJ2-3, with D possibly being TRBD2 (6 bases). Trimming removed 6 bases at V and 3 bases at J, with 13 bases between. This CDR3 spans 14 amino acids. Looked up from germline, CDR1 is MDHEN and CDR2 is SYDVKM. The CDR3 nucleotides read TGTGCCAGCAGCCGAAATCTAGCGACAGATACGCAGTATTTT. It codes for CASSRNLATDTQYF. Variable domain in full (rest from reference TRBV28 and TRBJ2-3): DVKVTQSSRYLVKRTGEKVFLECVQDMDHENMFWYRQDPGLGLRLIYFSYDVKMKEKGDIPEGYSVSREKKERFSLILESASTNQTSMYLCASSRNLATDTQYFGPGTRLTVL.

V gene TRBV28 combines with J gene TRBJ2-1; D remains unclear. The V and J ends lost 3 bases and 8 bases respectively, with 5 bases between them. Germline V lookup: CDR1 MDHEN, CDR2 SYDVKM. CDR3 length: 11 residues. DNA of the CDR3: TGTGCCAGCAGTTTTATTCATGAGCAGTTCTTC. This translates into CASSFIHEQFF.

This clone was observed once. The V gene is TRBV6-5, the J gene TRBJ1-1; 7 nucleotides align to TRBD1. The germline gives CDR1 MNHEY, CDR2 SVGAGI. The CDR3 loop spans 15 amino acids. J was trimmed by 1 base and V by 5 bases; bases with no gene match: 7. The DNA of the CDR3 is TGTGCCAGCAGTACCGGACAGGCGGGGAACACTGAAGCTTTCTTT. Translation: CASSTGQAGNTEAFF.

The V gene is TRBV13, the J gene TRBJ2-1; D gene ambiguous. Trimming removed 1 base at V and 10 bases at J, with 11 bases between. Germline V lookup: CDR1 PRHDT, CDR2 FYEKMQ (reference sequence). The CDR3 spans 13 residues. CDR3 nucleotide sequence: TGTGCCAGCAGCTTAGAGCCCCCGACGGAGCAGTTCTTC. Protein: CASSLEPPTEQFF.

The genes are TRBV5-1 and TRBJ1-1; unclear D gene. The ends were cut back, 3 bases at V and 0 bases at J, with 6 bases in the middle. The CDR3 runs 13 residues. Germline V gene sequence: CDR1 SGHRS, CDR2 YFSETQ. Here the CDR3 DNA reads TGCGCCAGCAGCTGGACCCTGAACACTGAAGCTTTCTTT. Protein: CASSWTLNTEAFF.

The V and J genes are TRBV2 and TRBJ1-5; D gene uncertain. The V end lost 3 bases, the J end lost 4 bases, and 19 bases lay between the germline ends. The CDR3 extends over 17 amino acids. The V gene's germline CDR1 is SNHLY and CDR2 FYNNEI. This CDR3 is CASSESQQWRGNQPQHF. For the CDR3, the DNA is TGTGCCAGCAGTGAGTCACAACAGTGGCGCGGGAATCAGCCCCAGCATTTT.

The rearrangement joins TRBV20-1 to TRBJ2-7; no reliable D call. CDR1 and CDR2 from the germline V gene are DFQATT and SNEGSKA (reference sequence). V was trimmed by 1 base and J by 3 bases, leaving 1 base between them. The CDR3 is made up of 10 amino acids. CDR3 region: CSARVYEQYF. CDR3 nucleotides: TGCAGTGCTAGAGTCTACGAGCAGTACTTC.

This chain uses TRBV19 with TRBJ2-7; D is perhaps TRBD1 (5 bases). CDR1 and CDR2 (germline): LNHDA, SQIVND (reference sequence). The CDR3 has 14 residues. V lost 4 bases to trimming and J lost 6 bases, with 16 bases between them. Written as DNA, the CDR3 is TGTGCCAGTAGTACCGAATCAGGGTCACGCGAGCAGTACTTC. Residues: CASSTESGSREQYF.

V is TRBV10-1 and J is TRBJ1-1, with 8 bases matching TRBD1. The V segment lost 2 bases and the J segment 1 base; nucleotides outside the gene matches: 3. Germline V gene sequence: CDR1 WNHNN, CDR2 SYGVQD (reference sequence). CDR3 size: 15 residues. The CDR3 bases are TGCGCCAGCAGTGAGCGGACAGGGACGAACACTGAAGCTTTCTTT. The encoded protein is CASSERTGTNTEAFF.

The genes are TRBV13 and TRBJ2-1, with 11 bases that match TRBD2. Germline-derived CDR1 and CDR2 are PRHDT and FYEKMQ (reference sequence). Trimming removed 2 bases from V and 2 bases from J; junction bases left unmatched: 5. The CDR3 has 17 residues. The DNA of the CDR3 is TGTGCCAGCAGCTTAATTAGCGGGAGGGGAGCCTACAATGAGCAGTTCTTC. This sequence encodes CASSLISGRGAYNEQFF.

This sequence joins TRBV28 and TRBJ2-3; tentatively, D is TRBD1 (6 bases). From germline, CDR1 is MDHEN and CDR2 SYDVKM. Trimming pared 11 bases from V and 0 bases from J, leaving 9 bases between. This CDR3 has 12 amino acids. The CDR3, as DNA: TGTGCCGCTGGGGGCAGCACAGATACGCAGTATTTT. Translated, it gives CAAGGSTDTQYF.

J is TRBJ1-5 and V is TRBV18, with D perhaps matching TRBD1 (6 bases). In germline, CDR1 is KGHSH, CDR2 LQKENI. V was trimmed by 3 bases and J by 5 bases, leaving 20 bases between them. The CDR3 covers 17 residues. CDR3 protein: CASSPPGHPRSDQPQHF. CDR3 nucleotide sequence: TGTGCCAGCTCACCTCCGGGACATCCAAGGAGCGATCAGCCCCAGCATTTT. Supplemented by reference TRBV18 and TRBJ1-5, the full variable domain reads NAGVMQNPRHLVRRRGQEARLRCSPMKGHSHVYWYRQLPEEGLKFMVYLQKENIIDESGMPKERFSAEFPKEGPSILRIQQVVRGDSAAYFCASSPPGHPRSDQPQHFGDGTRLSIL.

J is TRBJ2-1 and V is TRBV9; 8 bases agree with TRBD2. Trimming cost V 0 bases and J 6 bases; bases outside gene matches: 8. The CDR3 is 16 residues long. Per the germline V gene, CDR1 is SGDLS and CDR2 is YYNGEE. The CDR3 nucleotides are TGTGCCAGCAGCGTAGCGGGGCTAGCGGGTAGCAATGAGCAGTTCTTC. Translating it yields CASSVAGLAGSNEQFF. Filled out from reference TRBV9 and TRBJ2-1, the complete variable domain reads DSGVTQTPKHLITATGQRVTLRCSPRSGDLSVYWYQQSLDQGLQFLIQYYNGEERAKGNILERFSAQQFPDLHSELNLSSLELGDSALYFCASSVAGLAGSNEQFFGPGTRLTVL.

The rearrangement links TRBV19 to TRBJ2-5, with D possibly TRBD1 on 6 matching bases. With the DNA end fitting TRBJ2-7 better, the J assignment may be wrong. Germline CDR1 is LNHDA and CDR2 is SQIVND (reference sequence). The CDR3 loop spans 13 amino acids. The CDR3 sequence: CASSMGAFYEQYF. In DNA, the CDR3 is TGTGCCAGTAGTATGGGGGCCTTCTACGAGCAGTACTTC.

This clone appeared once. V usage is TRBV13 and J usage is TRBJ1-2, with a possible D match to TRBD1 (6 bases). Germline V gene sequence: CDR1 PRHDT, CDR2 FYEKMQ (reference sequence). V gave up 4 bases and J gave up 5 bases, with 8 bases separating them. The CDR3 is 12 residues long. CDR3 protein: CASSSTGYGYTF. CDR3 nucleotide sequence: TGTGCCAGCAGCTCCACAGGGTATGGCTACACCTTC.

The V and J genes are TRBV6-5 and TRBJ1-3; D is ambiguous. This CDR3 spans 14 amino acids. V was trimmed by 2 bases and J by 1 base, leaving 6 bases between them. Germline V gene data show CDR1 as MNHEY and CDR2 as SVGAGI. CDR3 sequence: CASSYGRSGNTIYF. The CDR3 DNA sequence: TGTGCCAGCAGTTACGGGCGATCTGGAAACACCATATATTTT.

Only one count was recorded for this clone. Here the CDR3 reads CASSPNSRHGYTF. The CDR3 region has the DNA TGTGCCAGCAGCCCCAACAGTCGCCATGGCTACACCTTC. The chain recombines TRBV7-3 with TRBJ1-2; D uncertain. This CDR3 is built from 13 residues. Germline CDR1 and CDR2: SGHTA and FQGTGA. Between the trimmed V and J ends, which lost 5 bases and 6 bases, there was a span of 13 bases.